This paragraph reports one TCR beta chain. Its antigen is not known. Universal primer sites and UMIs were introduced during 5'RACE template-switching synthesis of TCR cDNA. TCRdb re-called the 5' RACE reads through MiXCR, storing one row per CDR3 protein. This sample carries about 170,000 distinct CDR3 sequences, approximately 9.9% of them seen once, and the ten largest clones take 36%. This sample is part of a study of T cells after yellow fever vaccination. General study findings and limits: A limited proportion of clonotypes was detected within both the CD4 and CD8 compartments. A weaker secondary response peaked on day 5, the primary on day 15.

The V gene end was trimmed by 4 bases and the J gene end by 2 bases; junction bases not matched to a gene: 11. The V gene's germline CDR1 is SQVTM and CDR2 ANQGSEA. The CDR3 is 16 residues long. Here the sequenced sample was CD8+ T cells sorted from PBMCs, taken 15 days after the yellow fever booster vaccination. This sequence originates from a man aged 18 to 35 who received the YFV17D yellow fever vaccine. The J gene is TRBJ2-3, the V gene TRBV29-1; TRBD1 agrees at 8 bases. CDR3 loop: CSVVPATGGFTDTQYF. The CDR3, as DNA: TGCAGCGTTGTGCCGGCCACAGGGGGATTCACAGATACGCAGTATTTT.